The rows below give T cell receptor beta chains drawn from one sample of a study of identifying expanded T cells in peripheral blood. Sequenced by immunoSEQ multiplex PCR; TCRdb stores in-frame clones only, minus some. The repertoire holds under 150,000 clones, with less than 90% as singletons. Sequences were obtained from blood. These receptors were taken from a person aged 18 to 75 in good health. Both conserved end residues are part of each CDR3.

v_call cdr3_aa
TRBV9 CASTPGQASYEQYF
TRBV5-5 CASSLVPSGASYDGNEQFF
TRBV15 CATSRGRQGDYGYTF
TRBV6-1 CASSLGTSGGYEQYF
TRBV4-1 CASSQTGQRDQPQHF
TRBV5-1 CASSQQGHGYTF
TRBV9 CASSPRGDMNTEAFF
TRBV4-2 CASSHGQGENSPLHF
TRBV29-1 CSVGLDGYTF
TRBV9 CASSVGGTRPSHEQFF
TRBV2 CASSEVDNSYNEQFF
TRBV9 CASSVRGRYQETQYF
TRBV18 CASSPGRNPYEQYF
TRBV7-2 CASSPMGGSEQYF
TRBV29-1 CSGADRVKNTEAFF
TRBV4-1 CASSQEITGGEQFF
TRBV29-1 CSVVWGSYGGLSF
TRBV7-8 CASSPLASGDYGYTF
TRBV7-2 CASGDRGNHEQYF
TRBV7-2 CASSLAGAGTEAFF
TRBV30 CAWSVGQIPMGYTF
TRBV20-1 CSASMADEQYF
TRBV28 CASSTGPTNTGELFF
TRBV5-6 CASSSVDRRGYEQYF
TRBV18 CASSPVKDLEAFF
TRBV6-1 CASSEGNRGYEQYF
TRBV27 CASSASGVLHEQYF
TRBV4-3 CASSQLRQGFSPLHF
TRBV5-1 CASSLGQGLDGYTF
TRBV5-1 CASSFAQPGQETQYF
TRBV5-1 CASSLRQGAGEEQFF
TRBV11-2 CASSLADLSSYEQYF
TRBV6-4 CASSETGSEKLFF
TRBV19 CASSNGRNNEQFF
TRBV5-1 CASTPNTEMNEKLFF
TRBV5-6 CASSSWAGGEQPQHF
TRBV18 CASSPGTVLNEQFF
TRBV2 CASSLRPTDTQYF
TRBV19 CASSILLAGGRDEQFF
TRBV6-4 CASRPQGEGGYGYTF
TRBV2 CASSDHPQPGLANNEQFF
TRBV7-2 CASSGPRGWGNSPLHF
TRBV5-1 CASSLAGGRDIQYF
TRBV14 CASSQDEYKLQETQYF
TRBV6-4 CASSEGGGDTDTQYF
TRBV9 CASSVGRSGTTSTDTQYF
TRBV2 CASRRSRWDSGYTF
TRBV10-1 CASRTDNYGYTF
TRBV28 CASRDGGSFTDTQYF
TRBV6-6 CASREGGVAGANVLTF
TRBV7-8 CASSVNRAAEAFF
TRBV10-1 CASSVAGGNGELFF
TRBV6-6 CASTPRARERGYF
TRBV7-2 CASSTGQGTDTQYF
TRBV2 CASSLDGDRQPQHF